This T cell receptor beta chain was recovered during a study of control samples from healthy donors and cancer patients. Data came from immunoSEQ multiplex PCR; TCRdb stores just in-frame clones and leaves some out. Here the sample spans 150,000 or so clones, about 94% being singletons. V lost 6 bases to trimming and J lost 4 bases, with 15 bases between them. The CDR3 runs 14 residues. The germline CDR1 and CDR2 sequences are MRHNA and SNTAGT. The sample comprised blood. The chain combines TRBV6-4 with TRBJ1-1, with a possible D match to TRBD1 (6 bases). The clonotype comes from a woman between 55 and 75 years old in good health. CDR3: CASRWDTRATEAFF. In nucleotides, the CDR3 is TGTGCCAGCAGATGGGACACCCGGGCCACTGAAGCTTTCTTT.